This T cell receptor beta chain was identified during a study of shared clonotypes between healthy human individuals. Sequencing used immunoSEQ multiplex PCR; TCRdb keeps in-frame clones, though not all of them. The table lists some 1 million clones, roughly 70% of them singletons, with approximately 1.5% in the top ten. The TCR comes from a young man in good health. What was sequenced was memory CD4+ T cells sorted from blood. Regarding subset: CD45RA-negative fraction.

CDR3 region: CASSRGTGGDEKLFF. The CDR3 region has the DNA TGTGCCAGCAGCCGGGGCACAGGGGGCGATGAAAAACTGTTTTTT. The chain couples TRBV6-5 to TRBJ1-4, with 9 nucleotides matching TRBD1. V lost 6 bases and J lost 6; bases outside the gene matches: 8. From germline, CDR1 is MNHEY and CDR2 SVGAGI. This CDR3 contains 15 residues.